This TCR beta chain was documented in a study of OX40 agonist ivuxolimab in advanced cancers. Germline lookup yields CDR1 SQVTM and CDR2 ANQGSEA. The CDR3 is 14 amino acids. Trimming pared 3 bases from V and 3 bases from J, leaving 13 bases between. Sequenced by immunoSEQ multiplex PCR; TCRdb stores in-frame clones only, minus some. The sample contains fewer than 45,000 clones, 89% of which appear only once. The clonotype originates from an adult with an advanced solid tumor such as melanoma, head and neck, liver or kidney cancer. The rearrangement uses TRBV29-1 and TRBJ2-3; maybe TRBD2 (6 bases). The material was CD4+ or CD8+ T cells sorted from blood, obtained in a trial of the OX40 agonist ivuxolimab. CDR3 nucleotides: TGCAGCGTTGACGGCGGGGAAAGAACAGATACGCAGTATTTT. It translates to CSVDGGERTDTQYF.